One and the same sample provided the 21 T cell receptor beta chains below, sequenced in a study of cytomegalovirus exposure and HLA in healthy donors. Primers: 60 Vbeta forward and 13 Jbeta reverse. Sequencing was performed with immunoSEQ multiplex PCR; in TCRdb, only in-frame clones are kept and a portion is missing. This sample has over 75,000 clones, with approximately 81% found just once. Input material: PBMCs. These receptors were collected from a male donor in good health and CMV-seropositive.

The genes are TRBV14 and TRBJ1-1, with D possibly being TRBD1 (5 bases). Trimming stripped 4 bases from V and 0 bases from J, with 15 bases between. The CDR3 extends over 16 amino acids. CDR1 is SGHDN, CDR2 FVKESK, per germline. This CDR3 is CASSPLGGGMNTEAFF. CDR3 sequence (DNA): TGTGCCAGCAGCCCCTTAGGCGGGGGAATGAACACTGAAGCTTTCTTT.

The V gene is TRBV19, the J gene TRBJ2-6; TRBD2 is a possible D gene (7 bases). Between the trimmed V and J ends, which lost 7 bases and 4 bases, there was a span of 14 bases. The CDR3 extends over 15 amino acids. From germline, CDR1 is LNHDA and CDR2 SQIVND (reference sequence). CDR3 sequence reads: CASIRGAGGANVLTF. Here the CDR3 DNA reads TGTGCCAGTATCCGGGGGGCGGGAGGGGCCAACGTCCTGACTTTC.

This rearrangement joins TRBV5-6 to TRBJ2-7; possibly TRBD2 for D (6 bases). Germline V lookup: CDR1 SGHDT, CDR2 YYEEEE. The CDR3 loop spans 15 amino acids. V was pared by 0 bases and J by 2 bases, with 12 bases between. CDR3 nucleotides: TGTGCCAGCAGCTTGGAGGGAGGACTAACCTACGAGCAGTACTTC. This codes for CASSLEGGLTYEQYF.

The genes are TRBV6-5 and TRBJ2-3; D gene unclear. Trimming removed 6 bases from V and 6 bases from J, with 16 bases in between. CDR1 is MNHEY, CDR2 SVGAGI, per germline. The CDR3 runs to 14 residues. The CDR3 nucleotides read TGTGCCAGCAGCAAACACCTCCCCACCGATACGCAGTATTTT. Translated, it gives CASSKHLPTDTQYF.

The chain is built from TRBV13 and TRBJ1-4; no definite D call. V dropped 3 bases and J dropped 3 bases, with 8 bases sitting between them. This CDR3 region has 14 residues. CDR1 and CDR2 (germline): PRHDT, FYEKMQ (reference sequence). The CDR3 loop reads CASSLAGPNEKLFF. The CDR3 coding sequence is TGTGCCAGCAGCTTGGCAGGCCCTAATGAAAAACTGTTTTTT.

This rearrangement joins TRBV11-2 to TRBJ2-7, with 9 positions matching TRBD1. CDR3 size: 14 residues. Germline V gives CDR1 SGHAT, CDR2 FQNNGV. V gave up 3 bases and J gave up 3 bases; unmatched junction bases: 3. CDR3 bases: TGTGCCAGCAGCTTCCAGGACAGGGGCTACGAGCAGTACTTC. Amino acid sequence: CASSFQDRGYEQYF.

This chain joins TRBV29-1 and TRBJ2-7, with 10 bases fitting TRBD1. The CDR3 is 13 residues long. Germline values: CDR1 SQVTM, CDR2 ANQGSEA. V gave up 3 bases and J gave up 6 bases; unmatched junction bases: 5. This CDR3 is CSVETGGASEQYF. Here the CDR3 DNA reads TGCAGCGTTGAGACAGGGGGCGCGTCCGAGCAGTACTTC.

The chain combines TRBV6-5 with TRBJ1-1, with a weak D call TRBD1 (5 bases). Trimming took 0 bases from V and 1 from J, leaving 6 bases between them. From germline, CDR1 is MNHEY and CDR2 SVGAGI. The CDR3 has 14 residues. CDR3 sequence reads: CASSYSQGNTEAFF. In DNA form, the CDR3 reads TGTGCCAGCAGTTACTCTCAGGGGAACACTGAAGCTTTCTTT.

The gene calls are TRBV7-5 and TRBJ1-5. TRBV7-5 has pseudogene status. The CDR3 is 11 residues long. CDR3 sequence: CVRAENQPQHF. DNA of the CDR3: TGTGTCAGGGCGGAGAATCAGCCCCAGCATTTT.

This clone is a singleton in its sample. The J gene is TRBJ2-7, the V gene TRBV5-1; 7 bases fit TRBD1. V lost 3 bases and J lost 3; bases outside the gene matches: 12. The CDR3 runs 16 residues. Looked up from germline, CDR1 is SGHRS and CDR2 is YFSETQ. CDR3 loop: CASSSTTGTVHYEQYF. The CDR3 coding sequence is TGCGCCAGCAGCTCGACCACCGGGACAGTGCACTACGAGCAGTACTTC.

This clone was seen only a few times. The chain combines TRBV7-9 with TRBJ2-1, with TRBD2 as a possible D gene (5 bases). The CDR3 is made up of 12 amino acids. Trimming pared 4 bases from V and 8 bases from J, leaving 9 bases between. CDR1 SEHNR and CDR2 FQNEAQ come from the germline V gene (reference sequence). CDR3 nucleotides: TGTGCCAGCAGCTCACTAGTCGATGAGCAGTTCTTC. It encodes CASSSLVDEQFF.

This rearrangement joins TRBV7-6 to TRBJ2-7; D remains ambiguous. The CDR3 has 14 amino acids. The ends were cut back, 5 bases at V and 0 bases at J, with 11 bases in the middle. Germline V gene sequence: CDR1 SGHVS, CDR2 FNYEAQ. The CDR3 region is CASSPRPSSYEQYF. The CDR3, as DNA: TGTGCCAGCAGCCCGCGGCCATCCTCCTACGAGCAGTACTTC. Using reference TRBV7-6 and TRBJ2-7 for the parts outside the CDR3, the full variable domain is GAGVSQSPRYKVTKRGQDVALRCDPISGHVSLYWYRQALGQGPEFLTYFNYEAQQDKSGLPNDRFSAERPEGSISTLTIQRTEQRDSAMYRCASSPRPSSYEQYFGPGTRLTVT.

The chain couples TRBV11-3 to TRBJ2-5; maybe TRBD1 (7 bases). This CDR3 is built from 15 residues. V lost 1 base and J 2 bases, leaving 11 bases between the germline ends. Looked up from germline, CDR1 is SGHNT and CDR2 is YENEEA. CDR3 residues: CASSLVAGGQETQYF. The CDR3 nucleotides are TGTGCCAGCAGCTTAGTGGCAGGGGGGCAAGAGACCCAGTACTTC.

The chain employs TRBV14 and TRBJ2-3, with D perhaps matching TRBD1 (6 bases). Trimming left V 4 bases short and J 2 bases short, with 16 bases between. From germline, CDR1 is SGHDN and CDR2 FVKESK. This CDR3 region has 16 residues. The CDR3 region is CASSLRRQVYTDTQYF. The CDR3 DNA reads TGTGCCAGCAGCCTGAGGAGACAGGTTTACACAGATACGCAGTATTTT.

This chain links TRBV5-1 with TRBJ1-1; 9 bases align to TRBD1. The V segment lost 4 bases and the J segment 8 bases; nucleotides outside the gene matches: 12. Germline lookup yields CDR1 SGHRS and CDR2 YFSETQ. The CDR3 loop spans 15 amino acids. The CDR3 region has the DNA TGCGCCAGCAGCCCGGAAGGGACAGGGTTGTCAGAAGCTTTCTTT. This translates into CASSPEGTGLSEAFF.

The V and J genes are TRBV6-1 and TRBJ1-1; D possibly corresponds to TRBD1 (5 bases). This CDR3 region has 17 residues. The V end lost 1 base, the J end lost 1 base, and 16 bases lay between the germline ends. The germline CDR1 and CDR2 sequences are MNHNS and SASEGT. The CDR3 sequence is CASSEGGTPQRNTEAFF. DNA of the CDR3: TGTGCCAGCAGTGAAGGGGGGACTCCCCAACGGAACACTGAAGCTTTCTTT.

In regard to this clone: The junction departs from the called germline gene at one end, perhaps through a read error. Other DNA variants within this sample encode the same CDR3. The V gene is TRBV6-1, the J gene TRBJ1-6; no definite D call. Germline CDR1 and CDR2: MNHNS and SASEGT. CDR3 length equals 16 residues. The CDR3 reads CASSGIFPLEDSPLHF. The CDR3 DNA follows: TGTGCCAGCAGTGGTATATTTCCCCTTGAGGATTCCCCCCTCCACTTT.

The gene calls are TRBV5-1 and TRBJ1-2; D may be TRBD1 (5 bases). The length of the CDR3 is 13 residues. Germline assignment: CDR1 SGHRS and CDR2 YFSETQ. Deletions cut 0 bases from V and 4 bases from J, with 7 bases between. CDR3 residues: CASSLGQTYGYTF. CDR3 nucleotides: TGCGCCAGCAGCTTGGGACAGACCTATGGCTACACCTTC.

The chain joins TRBV19 to TRBJ1-3; D possibly corresponds to TRBD1 (6 bases). Per the germline V gene, CDR1 is LNHDA and CDR2 is SQIVND (reference sequence). Trimming cost V 8 bases and J 0 bases, with 14 bases left between them. The CDR3 length is 15 residues. CDR3: CASCRDINSGNTIYF. Written as DNA, the CDR3 is TGTGCCAGTTGCCGGGACATTAACTCTGGAAACACCATATATTTT. The variable domain in full, completed from reference TRBV19 and TRBJ1-3, reads DGGITQSPKYLFRKEGQNVTLSCEQNLNHDAMYWYRQDPGQGLRLIYYSQIVNDFQKGDIAEGYSVSREKKESFPLTVTSAQKNPTAFYLCASCRDINSGNTIYFGEGSWLTVV.

This chain uses TRBV4-1 with TRBJ1-1; D gene unclear. Germline V gives CDR1 MGHRA, CDR2 YSYEKL. Between the trimmed V and J ends, which lost 4 bases and 0 bases, there was a span of 15 bases. This CDR3 has 16 amino acids. The CDR3 spells CASSRERWGVNTEAFF. The CDR3 DNA reads as TGCGCCAGCAGCCGAGAAAGGTGGGGAGTGAACACTGAAGCTTTCTTT.

The chain employs TRBV29-1 and TRBJ1-2; 9 bases are a match to TRBD1. CDR1 and CDR2 (germline): SQVTM, ANQGSEA. The junction had 12 bases not matched to a gene; V was cut back by 7 bases and J by 0 bases. The CDR3 is 16 amino acids. The CDR3 nucleotides are TGCAGCGCAAAAGGGGGGACAGGGACCCCTAACTATGGCTACACCTTC. This codes for CSAKGGTGTPNYGYTF.